One sample yielded the 3 T cell receptor beta chains listed below, sequenced in a study of T-cell reconstitution after alpha-beta-depleted transplantation in children. Unique molecular identifiers were used to barcode this TCRbeta library. TCRdb used MiXCR to reprocess the PCR reads, holding one entry per CDR3 protein. The sample records about 360,000 distinct CDR3 sequences, about an eighth being singletons. Source: PBMCs, taken from the stem cell graft. The source of these receptors is a human donor who donated a stem cell graft to a child with Fanconi anemia.

This clonotype was recorded a few times. The chain couples TRBV24-1 to TRBJ2-3, with D possibly being TRBD1 (6 bases). V was trimmed by 4 bases and J by 1 base, leaving 17 bases between them. The CDR3 consists of 17 residues. In germline, CDR1 is KGHDR, CDR2 SFDVKD. The CDR3 here is CATSEPNPGTRTDTQYF. CDR3 DNA sequence: TGTGCCACCAGTGAGCCCAACCCAGGGACACGCACAGATACGCAGTATTTT.

In this sample, this clonotype turned up many times. This chain joins TRBV18 and TRBJ2-6, with a tentative D call TRBD2 (5 bases). This CDR3 is 19 amino acids long. Germline CDR1 and CDR2: KGHSH and LQKENI. Deletions cut 1 base from V and 0 bases from J, with 16 bases between. This chain's CDR3 is CASSPLSGIKLSGANVLTF. CDR3 sequence (DNA): TGTGCCAGCTCACCACTCTCGGGGATAAAACTCTCTGGGGCCAACGTCCTGACTTTC.

This chain uses TRBV10-3 with TRBJ2-2, with 8 positions matching TRBD1. The CDR3 runs to 14 residues. CDR1 and CDR2 (germline): ENHRY, SYGVKD. With 6 bases clipped from V and 4 bases from J, the junction kept 4 bases outside the gene matches. The CDR3 is CAIRLQGATGELFF. The CDR3, as DNA: TGTGCCATCAGACTTCAGGGGGCCACCGGGGAGCTGTTTTTT.